The present T cell receptor (beta chain) was sequenced within a study of early T cells in non-severe SARS-CoV-2 infection. TCRdb analysed the 5' RACE reads with MiXCR anew, one entry per CDR3 protein. The data contain tens of thousands of distinct CDR3 sequences, about 6% of them singletons. This clonotype has more than one count but fewer than ten. Its antigen is currently unknown. Study-level results: Lookups in VDJdb leaned toward anti-spike CD8 responses and missed private and CD4 specificities.

The CDR3 covers 14 residues. V lost 2 bases, J lost 0 bases, and 5 bases lay in between. Germline V gene lookup returns CDR1 SGHTA and CDR2 FQGNSA. This chain links TRBV7-2 with TRBJ1-3; D is unresolved. The sample here was whole blood, taken at baseline. This TCR derives from an adult who was a healthcare worker with PCR-confirmed SARS-CoV-2 infection or an uninfected control (not recorded which). The CDR3 sequence: CASSLIGSGNTIYF. The CDR3 nucleotides are TGTGCCAGCAGCTTAATAGGCTCTGGAAACACCATATATTTT.